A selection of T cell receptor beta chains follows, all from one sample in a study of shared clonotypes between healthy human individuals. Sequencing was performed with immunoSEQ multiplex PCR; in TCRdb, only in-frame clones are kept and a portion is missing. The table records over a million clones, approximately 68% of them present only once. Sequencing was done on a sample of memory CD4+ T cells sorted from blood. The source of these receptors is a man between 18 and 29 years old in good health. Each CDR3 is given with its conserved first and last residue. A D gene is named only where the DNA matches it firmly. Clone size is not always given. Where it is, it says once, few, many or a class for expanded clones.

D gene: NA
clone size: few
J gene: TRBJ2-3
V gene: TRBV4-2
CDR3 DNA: TGTGCCAGCAGCCAAGGACGAAGCACAGATACGCAGTATTTT
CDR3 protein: CASSQGRSTDTQYF

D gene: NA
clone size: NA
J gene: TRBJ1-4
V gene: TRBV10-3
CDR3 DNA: TGTGCCATCAGTTCGACTACAGGAGACGAAAAACTGTTTTTT
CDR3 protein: CAISSTTGDEKLFF

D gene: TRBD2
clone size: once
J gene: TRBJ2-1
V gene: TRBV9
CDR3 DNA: TGTGCCAGCAGCGTAGCTCCTCTAGCGGGGGGGTGGAATGAGCAGTTCTTC
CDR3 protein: CASSVAPLAGGWNEQFF

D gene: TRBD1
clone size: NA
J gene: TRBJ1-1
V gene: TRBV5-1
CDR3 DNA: TGCGCCAGCAGCGAGACAGGGTACACTGAAGCTTTCTTT
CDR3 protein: CASSETGYTEAFF

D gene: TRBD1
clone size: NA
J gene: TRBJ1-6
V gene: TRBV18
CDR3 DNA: TGTGCCAGCTCACCAACAGGGGAGAATTCACCCCTCCACTTT
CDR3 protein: CASSPTGENSPLHF

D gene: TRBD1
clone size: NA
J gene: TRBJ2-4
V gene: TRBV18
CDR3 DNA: TGTGCCAGCTCACCCGGGACAGCTCTAGCCAAAAACATTCAGTACTTC
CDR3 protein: CASSPGTALAKNIQYF

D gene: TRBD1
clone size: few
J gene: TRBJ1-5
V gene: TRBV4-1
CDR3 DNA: TGCGCCAGCAGCCCCGCGTCAGGGGGCGGAAATCAGCCCCAGCATTTT
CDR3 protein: CASSPASGGGNQPQHF

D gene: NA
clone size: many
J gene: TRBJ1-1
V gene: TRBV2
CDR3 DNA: TGTGCCAGCAGTGTCAGGGTTGGCACTGAAGCTTTCTTT
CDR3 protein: CASSVRVGTEAFF

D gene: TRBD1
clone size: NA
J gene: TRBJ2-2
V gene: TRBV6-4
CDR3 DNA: TGTGCCAGCAGTGTTGGACCCAGGGGGTCCGGGGAGCTGTTTTTT
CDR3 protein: CASSVGPRGSGELFF

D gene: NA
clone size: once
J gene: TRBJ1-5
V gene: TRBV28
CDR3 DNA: TGTGCCAGCAGTTTAGCAGGGCGCAATCAGCCCCAGCATTTT
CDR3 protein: CASSLAGRNQPQHF

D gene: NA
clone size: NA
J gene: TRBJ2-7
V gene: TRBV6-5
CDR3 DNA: TGTGCCAGCAGTTATACCAGGGGCAACGAGCAGTACTTC
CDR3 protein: CASSYTRGNEQYF

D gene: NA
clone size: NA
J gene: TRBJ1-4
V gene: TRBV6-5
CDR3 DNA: TGTGCCAGCAGTTCCTCTACGACAGCAACTAATGAAAAACTGTTTTTT
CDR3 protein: CASSSSTTATNEKLFF

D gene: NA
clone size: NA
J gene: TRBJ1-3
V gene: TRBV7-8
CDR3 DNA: TGTGCCAGCAGACCCGAAAAGGGAAACACCATATATTTT
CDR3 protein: CASRPEKGNTIYF

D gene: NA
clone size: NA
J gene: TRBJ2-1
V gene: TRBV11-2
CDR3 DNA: TGTGCCAGCAGCTTACTGATGGCGGGCGATGAGCAGTTCTTC
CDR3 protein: CASSLLMAGDEQFF

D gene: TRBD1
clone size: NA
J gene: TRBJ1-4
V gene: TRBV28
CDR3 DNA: TGTGCCAGCAGTCAGACAGGGGGCCCATTAACTAATGAAAAACTGTTTTTT
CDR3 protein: CASSQTGGPLTNEKLFF

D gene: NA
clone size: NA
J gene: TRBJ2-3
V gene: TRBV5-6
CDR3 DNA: TGTGCCAGCAGCTTGGAGGGCGCCGGGGGCACAGATACGCAGTATTTT
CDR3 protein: CASSLEGAGGTDTQYF

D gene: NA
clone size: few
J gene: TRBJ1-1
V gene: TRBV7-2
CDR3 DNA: TGTGCCAGCAGCTTCTCAGGGGACCTGAACACTGAAGCTTTCTTT
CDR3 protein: CASSFSGDLNTEAFF

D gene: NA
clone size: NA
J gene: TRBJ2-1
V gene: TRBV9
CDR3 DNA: TGTGCCAGCAGCGTATGGATCAGAGAGGGTGAGCAGTTCTTC
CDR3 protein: CASSVWIREGEQFF

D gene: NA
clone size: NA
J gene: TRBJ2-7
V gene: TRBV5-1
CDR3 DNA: TGCGCCAGCAGCCAAAGACAGAATTCCTACGAGCAGTACTTC
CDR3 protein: CASSQRQNSYEQYF

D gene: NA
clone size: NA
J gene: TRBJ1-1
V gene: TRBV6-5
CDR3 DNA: TGTGCCAGACGCGCGGACAGTAGGAACACTGAAGCTTTCTTT
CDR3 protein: CARRADSRNTEAFF

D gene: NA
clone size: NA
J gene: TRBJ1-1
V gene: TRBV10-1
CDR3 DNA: TGCGCCAGCAGTAGACAGTCGAACACTGAAGCTTTCTTT
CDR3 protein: CASSRQSNTEAFF

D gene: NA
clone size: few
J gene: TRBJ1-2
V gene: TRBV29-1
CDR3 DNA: TGCAGCGTTGAATTCACCGAAACCGGCTACACCTTC
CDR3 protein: CSVEFTETGYTF

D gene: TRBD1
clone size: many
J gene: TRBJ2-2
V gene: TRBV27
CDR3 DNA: TGTGCCAGTAGACAGGGGGCCAACACCGGGGAGCTGTTTTTT
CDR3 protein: CASRQGANTGELFF

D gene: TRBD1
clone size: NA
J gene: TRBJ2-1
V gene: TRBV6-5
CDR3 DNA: TGTGCCAGCACCCAGGGGGATGAGCAGTTCTTC
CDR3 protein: CASTQGDEQFF

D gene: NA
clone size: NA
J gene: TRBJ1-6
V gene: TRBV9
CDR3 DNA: TGTGCCAGCAGCGTAGGAGATAATTCACCCCTCCACTTT
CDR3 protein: CASSVGDNSPLHF

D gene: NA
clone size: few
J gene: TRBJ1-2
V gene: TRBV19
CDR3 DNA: TGTGCCAGTAGTATAGCGGCGCGGGGCGCCGGCTATGGCTACACCTTC
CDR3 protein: CASSIAARGAGYGYTF

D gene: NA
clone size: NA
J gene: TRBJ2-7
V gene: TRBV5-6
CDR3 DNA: TGTGCCAGCAGCGGGGGATTCTACGAGCAGTACTTC
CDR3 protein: CASSGGFYEQYF

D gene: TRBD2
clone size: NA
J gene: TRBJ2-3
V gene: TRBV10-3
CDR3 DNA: TGTGCCATCAGCAGTAGGAGCGGGGGGGGCACAGATACGCAGTATTTT
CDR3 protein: CAISSRSGGGTDTQYF

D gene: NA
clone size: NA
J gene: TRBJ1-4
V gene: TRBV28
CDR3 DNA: TGTGCCAGCGCCCCCACCTCCCCCGGTACTAATGAAAAACTGTTTTTT
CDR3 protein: CASAPTSPGTNEKLFF

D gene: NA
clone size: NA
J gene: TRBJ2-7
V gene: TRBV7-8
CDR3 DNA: TGTGCCAGCAGCGCCCGGGACGGGTCGTACTTC
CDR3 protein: CASSARDGSYF

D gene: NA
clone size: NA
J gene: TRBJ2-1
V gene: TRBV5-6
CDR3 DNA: TGTGCCAGCAGCATCCCGGGACTTAGCTCCTACAATGAGCAGTTCTTC
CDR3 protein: CASSIPGLSSYNEQFF

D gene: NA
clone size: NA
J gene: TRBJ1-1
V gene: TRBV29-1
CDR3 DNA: TGCAGCGTTGAACCCGCCGGGGAGGCTTTCTTT
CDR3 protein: CSVEPAGEAFF

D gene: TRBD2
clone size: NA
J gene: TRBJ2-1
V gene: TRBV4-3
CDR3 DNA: TGCGCCAGCAGCCTAGTAGCGGGAGGGCCACTCGATGAGCAGTTCTTC
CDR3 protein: CASSLVAGGPLDEQFF

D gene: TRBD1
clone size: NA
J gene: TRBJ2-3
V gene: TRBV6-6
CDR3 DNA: TGTGCCAGCAGTTCGGGACAGTCACCACGGACAGATACGCAGTATTTT
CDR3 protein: CASSSGQSPRTDTQYF

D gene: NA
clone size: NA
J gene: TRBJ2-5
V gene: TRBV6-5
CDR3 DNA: TGTGCCAGCAGCAACACACCGATCCAAGAGACCCAGTACTTC
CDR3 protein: CASSNTPIQETQYF

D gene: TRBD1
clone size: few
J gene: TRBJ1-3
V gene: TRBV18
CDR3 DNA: TGTGCCAGCTCACCAATAGGACAGGGCAGCTCTGGAAACACCATATATTTT
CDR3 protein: CASSPIGQGSSGNTIYF